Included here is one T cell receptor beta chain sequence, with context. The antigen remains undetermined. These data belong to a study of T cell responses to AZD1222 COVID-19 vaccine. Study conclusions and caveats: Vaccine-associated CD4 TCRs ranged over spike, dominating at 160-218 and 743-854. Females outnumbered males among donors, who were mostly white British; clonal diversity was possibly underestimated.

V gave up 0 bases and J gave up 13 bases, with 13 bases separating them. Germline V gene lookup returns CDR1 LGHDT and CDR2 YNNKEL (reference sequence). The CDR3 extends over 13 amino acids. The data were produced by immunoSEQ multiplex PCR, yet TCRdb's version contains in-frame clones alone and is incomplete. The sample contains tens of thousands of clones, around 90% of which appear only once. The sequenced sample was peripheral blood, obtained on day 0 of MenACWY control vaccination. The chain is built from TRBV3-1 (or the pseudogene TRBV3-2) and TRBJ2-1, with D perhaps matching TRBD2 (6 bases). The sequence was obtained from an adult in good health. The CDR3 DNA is TGTGCCAGCAGCCAAGAAGGCGGGACGGAACAGTTCTTC. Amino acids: CASSQEGGTEQFF.